This TCR beta chain stems from a study of cytomegalovirus exposure and HLA in healthy donors. About the research overall: It was reported in a later analysis that the 90 to 150 validation repertoires used the same platform as the 550 to 800 first-cohort repertoires.

CDR3 length: 16 amino acids. Trimming removed 5 bases from V and 4 bases from J, with 17 bases in between. The V gene's germline CDR1 is SGHAT and CDR2 FQNNGV. Profiling relied on immunoSEQ multiplex PCR, and the TCRdb table lists in-frame clones only, not all of them. The profile shows under 250,000 clones, 87% of them singletons. Whole-study results and caveats: Most TCR sequences were rare, but some public TCRs occurred in many donors. Cytomegalovirus association was assigned to more than 150 TCR beta chains.

Notes on this clone: Its antigen remains unknown.

Donors came from a validation cohort of some 130 subjects, distinct from the first 666-subject cohort. Sequenced: PBMCs. This TCR was sampled from a man between 18 and 35 years old in good health and CMV-seropositive. This rearrangement joins TRBV11-2 to TRBJ2-2; a weak D match, TRBD1 (6 bases). CDR3 protein: CASSLEYRASTGELFF. CDR3 DNA sequence: TGTGCCAGCAGCCTGGAGTACAGGGCTTCCACCGGGGAGCTGTTTTTT.